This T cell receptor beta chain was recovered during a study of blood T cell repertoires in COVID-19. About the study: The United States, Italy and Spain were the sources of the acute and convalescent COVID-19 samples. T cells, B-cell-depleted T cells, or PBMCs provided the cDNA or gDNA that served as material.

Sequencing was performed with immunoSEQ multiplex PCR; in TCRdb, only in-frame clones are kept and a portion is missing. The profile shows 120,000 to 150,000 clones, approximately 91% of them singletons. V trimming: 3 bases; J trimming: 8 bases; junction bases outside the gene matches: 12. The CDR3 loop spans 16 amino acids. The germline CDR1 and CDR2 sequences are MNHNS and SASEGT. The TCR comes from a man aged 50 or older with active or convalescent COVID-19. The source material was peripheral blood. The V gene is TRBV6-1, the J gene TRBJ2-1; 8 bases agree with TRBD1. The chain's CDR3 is CASSEAGQARGDEQFF. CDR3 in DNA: TGTGCCAGCAGTGAGGCGGGACAGGCAAGAGGCGATGAGCAGTTCTTC.